This TCR beta chain was sequenced during a study of T cell repertoires in cytomegalovirus infection. Study as a whole: Carrying CMV and the relevant HLA type showed in public TCR beta signatures. Notes on the study in general: Using cumulative public TCR beta family frequency, the authors identified those who carried CMV together with the relevant HLA. Clonotypes of TCR beta that were HLA-C-restricted and CMV-specific dominated the ex vivo response.

TCRdb fed the reads into MiXCR, producing one record per CDR3 protein. This repertoire shows approximately 500,000 distinct CDR3 sequences, approximately 16% found once; its top ten account for 24%. The length of the CDR3 is 17 residues. Looked up from germline, CDR1 is SGHVS and CDR2 is FNYEAQ. The junction had 15 bases not matched to a gene; V was cut back by 6 bases and J by 6 bases. This clonotype was recorded a few times. Its antigen is still unknown. Material: CD8+ T cells from PBMCs. The receptor was isolated from a human donor in good health (CMV status not recorded). Some clones in this sample may be carry-over from other donors' samples. The rearrangement joins TRBV7-6 to TRBJ2-7; 12 nucleotides agree with TRBD2. The CDR3, as DNA: TGTGCCAGCAGTCCTGGACTAGCGGGGACCCTCTCCACCGAGCAGTACTTC. Protein product: CASSPGLAGTLSTEQYF.